This TCR beta chain derives from a study of CXCR3-negative and CXCR3-positive naive CD8 T cells. Background on the study: Sequencing gave roughly 140 million TRB reads overall, about 1.5 +/- 0.3 million per library.

Libraries were UMI-labeled 5' RACE TRB cDNA. Following a re-call of the 5' RACE reads, TCRdb has one entry per CDR3 protein and lacks DNA. Its clone listing holds under 150,000 distinct CDR3 sequences. Sorts performed in triplicate captured 300,000 to 350,000 cells each from every CD8+ T cell subset. The CD45RO-CCR7+CD27+CD95- phenotype denoted naive CD8+ T cells. Whole-study results and caveats: In both naive subsets diversity was comparably high, whereas memory CD8+ cells showed much lower diversity. TRB CDR3s of CXCR3-positive naive cells were more hydrophobic than those of CXCR3-negative naive cells.

The CDR3 has 15 residues. Looked up from germline, CDR1 is DFQATT and CDR2 is SNEGSKA (reference sequence). To note about this clonotype: What it binds is not known.

The rearrangement uses TRBV20-1 and TRBJ2-5; TCRdb names TRBD2, which stays unverified in the absence of DNA. This TCR came from a human donor in good health. Some clones in this sample may be carry-over from other donors' samples. Sample: naive CXCR3+ CD8+ T cells from blood. As for subset: CD45RO-CCR7+CD27+CD95- naive CD8+ T cells expressing CXCR3 (TNR3+). The CDR3 protein is CSAMGLAGVRETQYF.